This T cell receptor beta chain was documented in a study of T cell responses to AZD1222 COVID-19 vaccine. Study observations and caveats: Baseline serostatus was positive in only six AZD1222 recipients.

The V gene lost 1 base and the J gene lost 2 bases, with 11 bases spanning the gap. Germline V lookup: CDR1 SNHLY, CDR2 FYNNEI. The length of the CDR3 is 15 residues. Clones were sequenced by immunoSEQ multiplex PCR, and TCRdb holds only the in-frame ones, with some missing. The table has approximately 84,000 clones, 80% to 90% seen once; the top ten hold about 10%. With regard to this clone: Antigen unknown.

The receptor was derived from an adult who received the AZD1222 COVID-19 vaccine. Here the sequenced sample was peripheral blood, taken 28 days after the second AZD1222 dose. The chain couples TRBV2 to TRBJ1-2; D remains ambiguous. The CDR3 DNA sequence: TGTGCCAGCAGTGAAGTCGGGGTTGGGAACTATGGCTACACCTTC. Translated, it gives CASSEVGVGNYGYTF.